This T cell receptor (beta chain) is from a study of blood T cell repertoires in COVID-19 (dated by TCRdb to about 2020). A note on the overall study: Samples from collaborators originated in the United States, Italy and Spain and spanned both the acute and convalescent phases of COVID-19. The prospective study material was composed of cDNA or gDNA derived from T cells, B-cell-depleted T cells, or PBMCs. Subjects who had been exposed to COVID-19, were actively infected with it, or had recovered from it provided the deeply sampled blood TCRbeta repertoires that made up the dataset. The repertoires were made available in a free public database intended to serve as a resource for research on the immune response to SARS-CoV-2. The samples were drawn from the first 160 participants of the ongoing ImmuneRACE study and from 950 to 1,500 subjects provided by 6 global collaborators. A de-identified subject ID, COVID-19 status, age in years and sex were almost always included in the sample metadata. Where available, HLA class I and class II types were taken from metadata supplied by the sample provider and were not determined by assay-based typing. Results and caveats for the whole study, not just this receptor: The amount of clinical and demographic metadata varied by source and participant and was provided uncurated.

For this clone: Its specific antigen is unknown. No qualities accompany the bases; no much larger clone lies one base away.

The CDR1 and CDR2 encoded by the germline V gene are SGHNT and YENEEA. The CDR3, from cysteine to phenylalanine, totals 13 residues. The kept DNA is CDR3 alone, 39 bases in frame from the first base. V loses 5 bases of germline sequence and J loses 5 bases, and the interval between the two ends is 13 bases. In Seattle, one collaborating source enrolled patients while the infection was active and tracked those patients longitudinally over the course of disease. The collaborating institutions used their own protocols to collect whole blood in K2EDTA tubes. Collaborator samples were shipped for TCRbeta analysis as frozen whole blood, isolated PBMCs, or DNA extracted from either sample type. TCRbeta CDR3 regions were amplified from genomic DNA using the immunoSEQ Assay, a bias-controlled multiplex PCR. Under the source paper's analysis protocol: Within the assay, amplification of reference gene primers was used to estimate how many nucleated cells each sample contained. To quantify the absolute abundance of each unique TCRbeta CDR3 rearrangement, sequence reads were collapsed and filtered. For each sample, productive Simpson clonality was calculated as the square root of Simpson's diversity index across productive rearrangements. TCRdb's version of the immuneACCESS table is confined to in-frame rearrangements and falls short of the full clone set. An unresolved V gene accounts for under half of the shortfall where checked; the remainder is of unknown origin. That table supplies the V and J calls and clone size; D and trimming were determined from the DNA. In all, the sample holds fewer than 500,000 clones, and about 90% of those were seen once. The ten largest clones take up 0.8% to 1% of the sample.

Sequenced input: peripheral blood. The rearranged segments are TRBV11-3 and TRBJ2-7; D gene: possibly TRBD2, on 5 matching bases. This receptor was obtained from a young man with COVID-19, enrolled during active disease. The DNA sequence is as follows: TGTGCCAGCAGCGCTAGAGGGTGGGACGAGCAGTACTTC. It is translated as CASSARGWDEQYF.